Reported below is one T cell receptor (beta chain). Its cognate antigen is unknown. The data originate from a study of cytomegalovirus exposure and HLA in healthy donors. 60 Vbeta and 13 Jbeta primers were used in PCR. Sequencing used immunoSEQ multiplex PCR; TCRdb keeps in-frame clones, though not all of them. The data hold more than 200,000 clones, with around 80% observed a single time. Regarding the study as a whole: The classifier was said to identify cytomegalovirus status with high specificity and sensitivity. Analyses of presence/absence relied on an assumption of roughly uniform sequencing depth across donors.

Germline CDR1 reads MGHDK; CDR2 reads SYGVNS. This CDR3 has 13 amino acids. Trimming removed 3 bases at V and 5 bases at J, with 7 bases between. The V call is TRBV25-1, the J call TRBJ2-2; no clear D gene. The receptor comes from a man between 35 and 55 years old in good health and CMV-seropositive. The material sequenced was PBMCs. CDR3 protein: CASSDDKTGELFF. Here the CDR3 DNA reads TGTGCCAGCAGTGACGACAAGACCGGGGAGCTGTTTTTT.